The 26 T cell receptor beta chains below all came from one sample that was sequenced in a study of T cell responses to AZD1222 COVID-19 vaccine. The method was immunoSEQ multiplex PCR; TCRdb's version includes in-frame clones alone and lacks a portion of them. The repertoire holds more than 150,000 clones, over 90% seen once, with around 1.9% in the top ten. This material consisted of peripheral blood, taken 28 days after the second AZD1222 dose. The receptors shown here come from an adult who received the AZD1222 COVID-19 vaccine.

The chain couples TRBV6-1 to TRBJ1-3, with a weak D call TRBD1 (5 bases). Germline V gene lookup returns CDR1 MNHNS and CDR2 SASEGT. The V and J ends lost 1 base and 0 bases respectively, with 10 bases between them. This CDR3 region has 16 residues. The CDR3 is CASSEGQSYSGNTIYF. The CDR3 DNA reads TGTGCCAGCAGTGAAGGACAGTCGTACTCTGGAAACACCATATATTTT.

CDR3 in amino acids: CASSSLEEANTEAFF. The CDR3 nucleotides are TGTGCCAGCAGCTCACTTGAGGAAGCTAACACTGAAGCTTTCTTT. The chain carries TRBV7-7 and TRBJ1-1, with D hard to call. CDR1 is SSHAT and CDR2 is FNYEAQ in the germline V gene (reference sequence). There are 15 residues in the CDR3. Trimming took 4 bases from V and 2 from J, leaving 14 bases between them.

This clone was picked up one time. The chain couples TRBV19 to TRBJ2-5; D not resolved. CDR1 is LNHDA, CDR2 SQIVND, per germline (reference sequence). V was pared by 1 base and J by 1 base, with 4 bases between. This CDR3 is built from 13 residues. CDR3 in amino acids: CASSIVGQETQYF. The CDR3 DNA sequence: TGTGCCAGTAGTATAGTCGGCCAAGAGACCCAGTACTTC.

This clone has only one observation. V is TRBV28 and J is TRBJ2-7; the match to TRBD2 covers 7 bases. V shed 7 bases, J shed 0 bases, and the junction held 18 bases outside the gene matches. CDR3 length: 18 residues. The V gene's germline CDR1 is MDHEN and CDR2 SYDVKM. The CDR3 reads CASKPRTGGLGSSYEQYF. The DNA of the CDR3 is TGTGCCAGCAAACCCCGAACGGGAGGTTTGGGTAGCTCCTACGAGCAGTACTTC.

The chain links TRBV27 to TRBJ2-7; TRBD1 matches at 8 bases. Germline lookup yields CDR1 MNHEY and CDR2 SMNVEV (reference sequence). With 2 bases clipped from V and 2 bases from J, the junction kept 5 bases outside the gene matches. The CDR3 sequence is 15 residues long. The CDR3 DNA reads TGTGCCAGCAGTTTAGGGAGACAGGGGACCTACGAGCAGTACTTC. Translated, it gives CASSLGRQGTYEQYF.

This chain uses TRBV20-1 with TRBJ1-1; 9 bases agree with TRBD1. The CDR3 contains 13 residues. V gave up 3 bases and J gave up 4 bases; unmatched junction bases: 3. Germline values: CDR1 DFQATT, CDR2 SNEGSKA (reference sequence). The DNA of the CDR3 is TGCAGTGCTAGTCTGGACAGGGGCACTGAAGCTTTCTTT. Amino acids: CSASLDRGTEAFF.

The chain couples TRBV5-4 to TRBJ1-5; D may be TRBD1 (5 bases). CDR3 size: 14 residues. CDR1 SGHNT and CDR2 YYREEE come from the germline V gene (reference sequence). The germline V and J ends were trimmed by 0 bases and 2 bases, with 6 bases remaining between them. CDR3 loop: CASSLVGGNQPQHF. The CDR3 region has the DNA TGTGCCAGCAGCTTGGTGGGGGGCAATCAGCCCCAGCATTTT.

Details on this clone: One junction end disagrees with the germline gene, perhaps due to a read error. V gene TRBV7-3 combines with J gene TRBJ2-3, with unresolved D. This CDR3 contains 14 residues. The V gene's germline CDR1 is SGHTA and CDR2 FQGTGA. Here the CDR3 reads CASSLSRSTDTQYF. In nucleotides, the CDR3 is TGTGCCAGCAGCTTATCGCGAAGCACCGATACGCAGTATTTT.

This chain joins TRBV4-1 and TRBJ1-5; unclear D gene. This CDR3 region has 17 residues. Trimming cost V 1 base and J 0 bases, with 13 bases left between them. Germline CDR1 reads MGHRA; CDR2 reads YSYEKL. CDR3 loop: CASSQGSREHSNQPQHF. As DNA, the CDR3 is TGCGCCAGCAGCCAAGGGAGCCGGGAACATAGCAATCAGCCCCAGCATTTT.

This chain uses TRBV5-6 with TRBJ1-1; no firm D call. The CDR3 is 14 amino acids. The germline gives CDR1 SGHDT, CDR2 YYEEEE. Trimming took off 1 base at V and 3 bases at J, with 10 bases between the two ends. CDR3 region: CASSLKNGDTEAFF. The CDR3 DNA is TGTGCCAGCAGCTTGAAGAATGGGGACACTGAAGCTTTCTTT. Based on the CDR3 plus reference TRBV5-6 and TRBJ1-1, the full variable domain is DAGVTQSPTHLIKTRGQQVTLRCSPKSGHDTVSWYQQALGQGPQFIFQYYEEEERQRGNFPDRFSGHQFPNYSSELNVNALLLGDSALYLCASSLKNGDTEAFFGQGTRLTVV.

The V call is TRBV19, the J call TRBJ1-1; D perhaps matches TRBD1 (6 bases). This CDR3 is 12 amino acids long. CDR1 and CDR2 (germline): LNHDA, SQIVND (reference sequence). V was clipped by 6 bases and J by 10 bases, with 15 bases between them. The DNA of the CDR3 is TGTGCCAGTAGCCAATACAGGGATACAGCTTTCTTT. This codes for CASSQYRDTAFF.

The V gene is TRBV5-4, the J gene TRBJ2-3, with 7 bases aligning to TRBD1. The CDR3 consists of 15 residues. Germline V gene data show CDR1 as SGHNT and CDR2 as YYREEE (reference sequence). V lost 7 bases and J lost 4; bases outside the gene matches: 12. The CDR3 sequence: CASVEGGINSDTQYF. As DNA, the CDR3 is TGTGCCAGCGTTGAAGGGGGCATAAATTCAGATACGCAGTATTTT.

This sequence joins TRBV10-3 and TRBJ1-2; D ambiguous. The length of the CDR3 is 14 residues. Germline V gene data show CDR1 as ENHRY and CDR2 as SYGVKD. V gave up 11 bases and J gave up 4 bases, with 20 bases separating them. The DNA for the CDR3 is TGTGCCGCCACCTTCGAGGGAACCGCCTATGGCTACACCTTC. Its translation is CAATFEGTAYGYTF.

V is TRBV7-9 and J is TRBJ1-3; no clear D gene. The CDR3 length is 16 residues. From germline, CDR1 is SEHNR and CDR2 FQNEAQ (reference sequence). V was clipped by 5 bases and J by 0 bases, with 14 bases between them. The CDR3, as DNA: TGTGCCAGCAGCCCCGAGAGGAGGTTCTCTGGAAACACCATATATTTT. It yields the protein CASSPERRFSGNTIYF.

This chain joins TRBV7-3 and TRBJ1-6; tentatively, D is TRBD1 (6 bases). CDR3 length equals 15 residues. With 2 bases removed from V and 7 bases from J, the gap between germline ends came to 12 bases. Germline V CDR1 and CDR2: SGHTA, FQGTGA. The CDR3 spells CASSLQGSGNSPLHF. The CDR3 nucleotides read TGTGCCAGCAGCTTACAGGGGAGTGGGAATTCACCCCTCCACTTT.

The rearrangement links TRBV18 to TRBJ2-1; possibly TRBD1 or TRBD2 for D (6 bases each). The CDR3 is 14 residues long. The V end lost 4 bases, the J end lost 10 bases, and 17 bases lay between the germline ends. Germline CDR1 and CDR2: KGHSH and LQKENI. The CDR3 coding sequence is TGTGCCAGCTCACTCAGAGGGGGGCCGGAAGAGCAGTTCTTC. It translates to CASSLRGGPEEQFF.

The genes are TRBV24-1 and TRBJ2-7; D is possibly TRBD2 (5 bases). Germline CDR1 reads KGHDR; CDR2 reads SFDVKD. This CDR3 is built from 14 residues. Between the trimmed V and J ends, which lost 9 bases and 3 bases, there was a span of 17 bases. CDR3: CATAGGGSGYEQYF. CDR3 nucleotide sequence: TGTGCCACCGCTGGTGGTGGGAGCGGCTACGAGCAGTACTTC.

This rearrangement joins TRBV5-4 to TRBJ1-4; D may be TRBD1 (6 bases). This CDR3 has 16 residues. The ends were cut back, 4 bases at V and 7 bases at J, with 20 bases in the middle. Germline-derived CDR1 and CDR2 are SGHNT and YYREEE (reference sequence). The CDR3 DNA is TGTGCCAGCAGCCAAATGACAGGCGCAACTGGTGAAAAACTGTTTTTT. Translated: CASSQMTGATGEKLFF. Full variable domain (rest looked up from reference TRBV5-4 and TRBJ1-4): ETGVTQSPTHLIKTRGQQVTLRCSSQSGHNTVSWYQQALGQGPQFIFQYYREEENGRGNFPPRFSGLQFPNYSSELNVNALELDDSALYLCASSQMTGATGEKLFFGSGTQLSVL.

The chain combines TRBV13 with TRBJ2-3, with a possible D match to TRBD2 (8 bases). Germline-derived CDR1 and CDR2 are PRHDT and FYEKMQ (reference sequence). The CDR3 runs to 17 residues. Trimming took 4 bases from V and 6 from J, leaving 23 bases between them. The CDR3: CASSSQGPGGPADTQYF. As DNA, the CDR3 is TGTGCCAGCAGCTCACAGGGGCCGGGAGGGCCGGCGGATACGCAGTATTTT.

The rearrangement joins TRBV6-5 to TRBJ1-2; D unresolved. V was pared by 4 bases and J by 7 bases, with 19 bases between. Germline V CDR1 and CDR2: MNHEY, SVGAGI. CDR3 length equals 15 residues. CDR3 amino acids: CASSLSLLFEGGYTF. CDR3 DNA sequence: TGTGCCAGCAGTTTATCCCTTCTCTTCGAAGGTGGCTACACCTTC.

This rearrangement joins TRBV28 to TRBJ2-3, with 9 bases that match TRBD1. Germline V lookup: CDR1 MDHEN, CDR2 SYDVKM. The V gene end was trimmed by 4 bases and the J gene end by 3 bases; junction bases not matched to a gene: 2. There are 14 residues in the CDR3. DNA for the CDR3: TGTGCCAGCAGTTCGGGACAGGGAACAGATACGCAGTATTTT. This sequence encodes CASSSGQGTDTQYF.

The CDR3 loop reads CASSHTSGDNYNEQFF. The CDR3 bases are TGCGCCAGCAGCCACACTAGCGGGGACAACTACAATGAGCAGTTCTTC. This chain links TRBV10-2 with TRBJ2-1, with TRBD2 matching 10 bases. V shed 6 bases and J 3 bases; nucleotides not matched to a gene: 8. The CDR3 extends over 16 amino acids. Germline loops: CDR1 WSHSY, CDR2 SAAADI.

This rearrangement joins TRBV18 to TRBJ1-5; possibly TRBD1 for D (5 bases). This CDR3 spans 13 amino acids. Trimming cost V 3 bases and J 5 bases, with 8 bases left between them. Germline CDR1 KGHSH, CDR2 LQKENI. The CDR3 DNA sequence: TGTGCCAGCTCACCCGACAGACATCAGCCCCAGCATTTT. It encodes CASSPDRHQPQHF.

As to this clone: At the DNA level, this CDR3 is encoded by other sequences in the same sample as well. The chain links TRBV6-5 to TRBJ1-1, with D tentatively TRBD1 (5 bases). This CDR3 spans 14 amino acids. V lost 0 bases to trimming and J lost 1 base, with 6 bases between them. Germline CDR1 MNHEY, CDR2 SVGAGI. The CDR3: CASSYSRGNTEAFF. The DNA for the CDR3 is TGTGCCAGCAGTTACTCGAGGGGGAACACTGAAGCTTTCTTT.

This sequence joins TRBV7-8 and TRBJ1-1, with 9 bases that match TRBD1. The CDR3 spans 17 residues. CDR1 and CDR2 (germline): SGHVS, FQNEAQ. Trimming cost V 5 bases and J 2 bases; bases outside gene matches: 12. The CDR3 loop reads CASSRHRGRLRNTEAFF. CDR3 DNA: TGTGCCAGCAGCCGACACAGGGGGCGATTAAGAAACACTGAAGCTTTCTTT.

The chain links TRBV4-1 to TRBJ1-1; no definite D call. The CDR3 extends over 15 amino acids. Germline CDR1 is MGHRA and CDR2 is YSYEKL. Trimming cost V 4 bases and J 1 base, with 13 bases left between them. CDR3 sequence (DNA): TGCGCCAGCAGCCCCAGTTGGGAAAGGAACACTGAAGCTTTCTTT. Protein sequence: CASSPSWERNTEAFF.